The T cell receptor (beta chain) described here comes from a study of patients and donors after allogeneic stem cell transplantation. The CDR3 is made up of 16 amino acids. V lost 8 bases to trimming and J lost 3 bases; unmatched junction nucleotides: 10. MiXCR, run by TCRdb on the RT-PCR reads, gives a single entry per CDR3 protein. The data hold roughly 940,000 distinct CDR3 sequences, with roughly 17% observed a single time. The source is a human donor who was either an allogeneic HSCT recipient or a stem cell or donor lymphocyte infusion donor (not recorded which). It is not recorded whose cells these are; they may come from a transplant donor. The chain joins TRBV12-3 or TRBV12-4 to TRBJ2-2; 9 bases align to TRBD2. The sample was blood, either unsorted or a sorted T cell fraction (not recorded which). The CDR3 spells CASSIGGGADTGELFF. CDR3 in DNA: TGTGCCAGCTCAATAGGCGGGGGGGCGGACACCGGGGAGCTGTTTTTT.